The rows below give T cell receptor beta chains drawn from one sample of a study of blood T cells in healthy people across ages. Using its own MiXCR run on the 5' RACE reads, TCRdb lists one record per CDR3 protein. The table has about 1.5 million distinct CDR3 sequences, approximately 42% seen once; the top ten hold 6.5% to 10%. The sequenced material came from blood. These receptors all stem from a young woman in good health. CDR3s include the opening cysteine and the closing phenylalanine or tryptophan. A D gene is named only where the DNA matches it firmly. Size is stated for part of the rows, as once, few or many counts, or as a class when the clone is expanded.

V: TRBV4-1
D: TRBD2
J: TRBJ2-4
size: NA
DNA: TGCGCCAGCAGTCTTCTAGCGGGGGGGCGACGGGAAAACATTCAGTACTTC
CDR3: CASSLLAGGRRENIQYF

V: TRBV7-9
D: TRBD2
J: TRBJ2-1
size: few
DNA: TGTGCCAGCAGCGCGTCCGGGACTAGCATATGGAATGAGCAGTTCTTC
CDR3: CASSASGTSIWNEQFF

V: TRBV7-2
D: NA
J: TRBJ1-3
size: NA
DNA: TGTGCCAGCAGCTTAAAAAGGGCTGGAAACACCATATATTTT
CDR3: CASSLKRAGNTIYF

V: TRBV10-3
D: NA
J: TRBJ1-2
size: few
DNA: TGTGCCATCAGTGAGGGGAGGGGCCCGGGTCAAGGCTACACCTTC
CDR3: CAISEGRGPGQGYTF

V: TRBV7-9
D: NA
J: TRBJ1-4
size: NA
DNA: TGTGCCAGCAGCGCGGTGGAGGGGAATGAAAAACTGTTTTTT
CDR3: CASSAVEGNEKLFF

V: TRBV28
D: TRBD2
J: TRBJ2-1
size: NA
DNA: TGTGCCAGCAGTTTCCCATCGGGCCCTTGGGCGGGAGGGCCTAGAAATGAGCAGTTCTTC
CDR3: CASSFPSGPWAGGPRNEQFF

V: TRBV24-1
D: NA
J: TRBJ1-4
size: few
DNA: TGTGCCACCAGCGAGGACGGAAGTAATGAAAAACTGTTTTTT
CDR3: CATSEDGSNEKLFF

V: TRBV6-2/TRBV6-3
D: NA
J: TRBJ2-2
size: NA
DNA: TGTGCCAGCAACCCGGGACAGAACACCGGGGAGCTGTTTTTT
CDR3: CASNPGQNTGELFF

V: TRBV20-1
D: NA
J: TRBJ1-1
size: few
DNA: TGCAGTGCTAGAGTCTGGGGGACTGAAGCTTTCTTT
CDR3: CSARVWGTEAFF

V: TRBV4-1
D: NA
J: TRBJ2-1
size: NA
DNA: TGCGCCAGCAGCCAAATTGATCGGGGCTCGGGCAATGAGCAGTTCTTC
CDR3: CASSQIDRGSGNEQFF

V: TRBV5-1
D: TRBD2
J: TRBJ2-1
size: few
DNA: TGCGCCAGCACCCCGGCACTAGCGGGAGAGGTTGAGCAGTTCTTC
CDR3: CASTPALAGEVEQFF

V: TRBV29-1
D: TRBD2
J: TRBJ2-1
size: many
DNA: TGCAGCGTTGACGGGACTAGTCCCACAGTCAATGAGCAGTTCTTC
CDR3: CSVDGTSPTVNEQFF

V: TRBV7-6
D: NA
J: TRBJ2-1
size: NA
DNA: TGTGCCAGCAGCCCCCGGATTGGCAATGAGCAGTTCTTC
CDR3: CASSPRIGNEQFF

V: TRBV20-1
D: NA
J: TRBJ2-4
size: many
DNA: TGCAGTGCCGAGGGGGGAGCCCTTGGGAACATTCAGTACTTC
CDR3: CSAEGGALGNIQYF

V: TRBV3-1
D: NA
J: TRBJ2-4
size: NA
DNA: TGTGCCAGCAGCCAGTATTACGGGACTGGCGGGTACTTC
CDR3: CASSQYYGTGGYF

V: TRBV20-1
D: NA
J: TRBJ1-1
size: NA
DNA: TGCAGTGCTAAGTGGACCCCGAACACTGAAGCTTTCTTT
CDR3: CSAKWTPNTEAFF

V: TRBV11-2
D: NA
J: TRBJ2-2
size: NA
DNA: TGTGCCAGCAGCTTTACCCAGGGTGGGACCGGGGAGCTGTTTTTT
CDR3: CASSFTQGGTGELFF

V: TRBV2
D: TRBD1
J: TRBJ1-2
size: NA
DNA: TGTGCCAGCAGTGTTGAGGGGACAGGGGGCGTCTACACCTTC
CDR3: CASSVEGTGGVYTF

V: TRBV20-1
D: TRBD2
J: TRBJ2-3
size: few
DNA: TGCAGTGCTGACATAGCGGGGGGATTAGCAGATACGCAGTATTTT
CDR3: CSADIAGGLADTQYF

V: TRBV7-3
D: NA
J: TRBJ1-2
size: few
DNA: TGTGCCAGCGCGTTAGAGGGGAACTATGGCTACACCTTC
CDR3: CASALEGNYGYTF

V: TRBV7-2
D: NA
J: TRBJ1-1
size: NA
DNA: TGTGCCAGCAGCTTAGCGTCCGTAAGGACTTTGAACACTGAAGCTTTCTTT
CDR3: CASSLASVRTLNTEAFF

V: TRBV4-1
D: NA
J: TRBJ1-1
size: few
DNA: TGCGCCAGCAGCCCGGCAGGGGAGAACACTGAAGCTTTCTTT
CDR3: CASSPAGENTEAFF

V: TRBV27
D: TRBD2
J: TRBJ2-1
size: NA
DNA: TGTGCCAGCAGTTTATCCCTTAGCGGGAGAATAAACAATGAGCAGTTCTTC
CDR3: CASSLSLSGRINNEQFF

V: TRBV21-1
D: NA
J: TRBJ1-6
size: few
DNA: TGTGCCAGCAGCAAAGGGCGATTCCGCTCCTATAATTCACCCCTCCACTTT
CDR3: CASSKGRFRSYNSPLHF

V: TRBV7-2
D: TRBD1
J: TRBJ2-3
size: NA
DNA: TGTACCAGCAGCTTAGGTTTCTGGGACAGGGGGTCAGATACGCAGTATTTT
CDR3: CTSSLGFWDRGSDTQYF

V: TRBV30
D: NA
J: TRBJ1-1
size: few
DNA: TGTGCCTGGATCCGCCAGCTCATGAACACTGAAGCTTTCTTT
CDR3: CAWIRQLMNTEAFF

V: TRBV29-1
D: TRBD1
J: TRBJ2-7
size: many
DNA: TGCAGCGTTGAGAGGGACAGGGACTACGAGCAGTACTTC
CDR3: CSVERDRDYEQYF

V: TRBV4-1
D: NA
J: TRBJ2-3
size: few
DNA: TGCGCCAGCAGCCAAGCCCCCCTAGGCCTAGATACGCAGTATTTT
CDR3: CASSQAPLGLDTQYF

V: TRBV4-1
D: NA
J: TRBJ1-1
size: few
DNA: TGCGCCAGCAGCCAAACTCAGGGAACTGAAGCTTTCTTT
CDR3: CASSQTQGTEAFF

V: TRBV5-1
D: TRBD2
J: TRBJ2-7
size: NA
DNA: TGCGCCAGCAGCGCCGGGACTAGCGTCTACGAGCAGTACTTC
CDR3: CASSAGTSVYEQYF

V: TRBV11-2
D: NA
J: TRBJ2-1
size: NA
DNA: TGTGCCAGCAGCCCCCAGGGGTTTGGGATTTTGGAGGAGCAGTTCTTC
CDR3: CASSPQGFGILEEQFF

V: TRBV20-1
D: TRBD1
J: TRBJ1-2
size: NA
DNA: TGCAGTGCTGCGGTGACAGGGGAGGTTGGCTACACCTTC
CDR3: CSAAVTGEVGYTF

V: TRBV20-1
D: NA
J: TRBJ1-1
size: NA
DNA: TGCAGTGCTAGTCGGAACGAGGAAGCTTTCTTT
CDR3: CSASRNEEAFF

V: TRBV2
D: NA
J: TRBJ2-7
size: NA
DNA: TGTGCCAGCAGTGAGGTCCTATACTACGAGCAGTACTTC
CDR3: CASSEVLYYEQYF

V: TRBV6-6
D: NA
J: TRBJ2-5
size: once
DNA: TGTGCCAGCAGTGGCCCACCGAATGGGGGAAATGAGCAGTACTTC
CDR3: CASSGPPNGGNEQYF

V: TRBV7-2
D: NA
J: TRBJ1-5
size: few
DNA: TGTGCCAGCAGCTGGAAGTGGGATCAGCCCCAGCATTTT
CDR3: CASSWKWDQPQHF

V: TRBV12-3/TRBV12-4
D: NA
J: TRBJ1-4
size: NA
DNA: TGTGCCAGCAGTGCCCAGGTACGGGAAAAACTGTTTTTT
CDR3: CASSAQVREKLFF